The sequence of this T cell receptor (beta chain) was determined in a study of a mutant IDH1 vaccine in newly diagnosed glioma (dated by TCRdb to the early 2020s). Background on the whole study: In the chemotherapy-containing groups, vaccination started alongside temozolomide cycles, whereas in patients who had radiotherapy alone it started 4-6 weeks after radiotherapy. Of the roughly 33 treated patients, 62.5% were male and approximately 38% were female, and a mean age of around 40 years was recorded. Prior to enrollment, patients had been given standard therapy consisting of radiotherapy alone, temozolomide alone, or radiochemotherapy with temozolomide, with the combination given to most patients. Visit V12 was the week-35 safety follow-up and visit V13 was the week-47 end of study. Peripheral blood was drawn at six visits: V03 (baseline), V05, V07, V10, V12 and V13. For exploratory analyses, some 24 treated patients had longitudinal TCRB deep sequencing done wherever samples were available.

Read against the paper, the sample's time point label means: week 35, safety follow-up. Every vaccine dose consisted of 300 ug of a 20-mer mutant IDH1 peptide in Montanide, administered subcutaneously together with topical imiquimod. Across visits V03 through V10, patients got a total of eight vaccinations, given in weeks 1, 3, 5, 7, 11, 15, 19 and 23. The donors had newly diagnosed IDH1-mutant astrocytomas of WHO grade 3 or 4 that showed loss of nuclear ATRX. The samples were drawn from NOA16, a multicentre, single-arm, open-label phase I trial in Germany that tested a mutant IDH1 peptide vaccine in humans for the first time. The DNeasy Blood and Tissue Kit was used to extract genomic DNA from EDTA blood for TCRB sequencing. Study-wide conclusions, independent of this receptor: Availability determined which PBMC samples were chosen for TCRB deep sequencing. According to the authors, sample limitations meant that analyses of patient blood samples could not be reproduced. Immune responses induced by the vaccine were seen in approximately 93% of patients across multiple MHC alleles. Pseudoprogression seemed to be unrelated to changes in the top peripheral T cell clonotypes found by TCRB sequencing.

The library was made by the immunoSEQ multiplex PCR assay. Rearranged TCR beta chain sequences were amplified with the hsTCRB Kit following the manufacturer's protocol. An Illumina MiSeq was used to sequence the TCRB libraries. In the authors' own workflow: Demultiplexing, trimming and gene mapping were performed with the kit vendor's proprietary platform. This immuneACCESS table, as held by TCRdb, lists in-frame sequences with V and J called but not all clones. Of the missing ones, under half trace to an unresolved V gene in checked studies; the others have no known cause. The DNA gave D and trimming, while V, J and clone size come from that table. The table for this sample lists tens of thousands of clones; about 80% of them were counted only once. 15% of the sample lies in the top ten. With regard to this clone: Its antigen remains undetermined. It has no much larger one-base neighbor in the sample; base qualities were not kept.

The germline V gene (reference sequence) yields SSHAT for CDR1 and FNYEAQ for CDR2. V sheds 4 bases and J sheds 0 bases, leaving 7 bases between their ends. The CDR3, cysteine through phenylalanine, is 13 amino acids long. CDR3 DNA is the only sequence kept; it has 39 bases, read in frame from the first base. This clonotype was obtained from a man aged 25 to 40 with glioma. The chain is made from TRBV7-7 and TRBJ2-7; the D segment might be TRBD1 or TRBD2, since each matches 5 bases. Material: PBMCs, obtained from a glioma patient whose treatment included an IDH1 peptide vaccine. The encoded CDR3 is CASSYGTSYEQYF. The nucleotides read TGTGCCAGCAGCTACGGGACCTCCTACGAGCAGTACTTC.